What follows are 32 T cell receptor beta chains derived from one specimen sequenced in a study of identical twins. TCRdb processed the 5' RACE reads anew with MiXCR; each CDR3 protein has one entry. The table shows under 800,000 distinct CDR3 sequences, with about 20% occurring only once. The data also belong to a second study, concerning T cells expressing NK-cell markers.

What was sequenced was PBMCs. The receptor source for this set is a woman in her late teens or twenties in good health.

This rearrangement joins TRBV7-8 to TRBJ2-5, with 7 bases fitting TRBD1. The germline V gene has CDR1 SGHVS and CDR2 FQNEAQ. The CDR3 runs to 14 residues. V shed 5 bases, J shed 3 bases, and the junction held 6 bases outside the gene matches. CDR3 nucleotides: TGTGCCAGCAGCCTGCCGGGACAGAAAGAGACCCAGTACTTC. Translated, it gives CASSLPGQKETQYF. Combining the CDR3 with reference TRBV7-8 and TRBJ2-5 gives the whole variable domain GAGVSQSPRYKVAKRGQDVALRCDPISGHVSLFWYQQALGQGPEFLTYFQNEAQLDKSGLPSDRFFAERPEGSVSTLKIQRTQQEDSAVYLCASSLPGQKETQYFGPGTRLLVL.

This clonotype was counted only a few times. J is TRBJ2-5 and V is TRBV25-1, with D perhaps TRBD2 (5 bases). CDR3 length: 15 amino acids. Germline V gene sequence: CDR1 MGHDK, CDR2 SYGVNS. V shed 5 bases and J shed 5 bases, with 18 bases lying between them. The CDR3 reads CASSSGGLSEETQYF. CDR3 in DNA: TGTGCCAGCAGTTCAGGCGGGTTATCAGAGGAGACCCAGTACTTC.

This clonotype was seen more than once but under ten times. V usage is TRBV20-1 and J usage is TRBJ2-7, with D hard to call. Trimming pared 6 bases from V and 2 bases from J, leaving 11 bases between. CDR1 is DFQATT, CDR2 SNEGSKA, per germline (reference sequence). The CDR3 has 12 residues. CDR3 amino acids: CSARPGPYEQYF. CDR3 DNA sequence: TGCAGTGCCAGGCCCGGACCCTACGAGCAGTACTTC.

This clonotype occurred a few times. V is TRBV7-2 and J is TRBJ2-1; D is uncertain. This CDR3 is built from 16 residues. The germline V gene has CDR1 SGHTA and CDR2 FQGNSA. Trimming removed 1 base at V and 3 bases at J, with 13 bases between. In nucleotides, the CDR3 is TGTGCCAGCAGCTTAGAATGGGCGCGTGACTACAATGAGCAGTTCTTC. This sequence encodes CASSLEWARDYNEQFF.

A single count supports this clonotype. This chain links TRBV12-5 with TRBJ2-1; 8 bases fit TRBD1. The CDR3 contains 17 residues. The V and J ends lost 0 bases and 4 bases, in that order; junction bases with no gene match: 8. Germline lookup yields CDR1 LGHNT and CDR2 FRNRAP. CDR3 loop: CASGLVTGTGGYNEQFF. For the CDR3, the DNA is TGTGCTAGTGGTTTGGTTACAGGAACAGGGGGGTACAATGAGCAGTTCTTC.

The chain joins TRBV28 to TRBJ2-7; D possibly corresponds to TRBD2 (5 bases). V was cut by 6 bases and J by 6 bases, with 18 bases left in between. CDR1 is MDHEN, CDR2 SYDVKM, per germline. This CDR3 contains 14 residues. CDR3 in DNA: TGTGCCAGCAGACCCGGACTGGAAGGCTTCGAGCAGTACTTC. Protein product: CASRPGLEGFEQYF.

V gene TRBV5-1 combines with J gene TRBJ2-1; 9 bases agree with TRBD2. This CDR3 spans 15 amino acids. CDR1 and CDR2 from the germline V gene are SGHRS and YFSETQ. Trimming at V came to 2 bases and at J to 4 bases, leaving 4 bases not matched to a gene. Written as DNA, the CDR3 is TGCGCCAGCAGCTTCCCTCTAGCGGGGTACAATGAGCAGTTCTTC. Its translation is CASSFPLAGYNEQFF.

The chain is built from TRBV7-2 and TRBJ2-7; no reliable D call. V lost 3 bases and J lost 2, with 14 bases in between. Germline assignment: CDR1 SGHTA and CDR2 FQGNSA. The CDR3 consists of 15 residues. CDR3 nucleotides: TGTGCCAGCAGCTTGTTAGCTACAAGCCCCTACGAGCAGTACTTC. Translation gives CASSLLATSPYEQYF. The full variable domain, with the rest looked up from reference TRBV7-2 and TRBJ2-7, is GAGVSQSPSNKVTEKGKDVELRCDPISGHTALYWYRQSLGQGLEFLIYFQGNSAPDKSGLPSDRFSAERTGGSVSTLTIQRTQQEDSAVYLCASSLLATSPYEQYFGPGTRLTVT.

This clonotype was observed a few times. CDR3 in DNA: TGTGCCAGCAGCCTCACCTTGCGATCGGAGAGCACCATATATTTT. Encoded protein: CASSLTLRSESTIYF. This rearrangement joins TRBV5-5 to TRBJ1-3; D unclear. Germline values: CDR1 SGHKS, CDR2 YYEKEE (reference sequence). V lost 4 bases and J 9 bases, leaving 20 bases between the germline ends. This CDR3 contains 15 residues.

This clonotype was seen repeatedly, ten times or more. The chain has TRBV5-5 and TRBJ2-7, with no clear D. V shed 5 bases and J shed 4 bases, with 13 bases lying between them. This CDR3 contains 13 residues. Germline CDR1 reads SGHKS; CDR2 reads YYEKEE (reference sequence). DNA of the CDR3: TGTGCCAGCAGTCCGGGCCCTACTTACGAGCAGTACTTC. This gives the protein CASSPGPTYEQYF.

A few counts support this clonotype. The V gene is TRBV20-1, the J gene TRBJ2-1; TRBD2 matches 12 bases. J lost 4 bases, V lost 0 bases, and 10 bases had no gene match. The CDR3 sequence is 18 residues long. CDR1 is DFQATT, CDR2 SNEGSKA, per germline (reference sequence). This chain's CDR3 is CSAREILAGGGKYNEQFF. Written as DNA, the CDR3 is TGCAGTGCTAGAGAGATACTAGCGGGAGGAGGGAAATACAATGAGCAGTTCTTC.

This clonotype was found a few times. The CDR3 DNA is TGTGCTAGTGGCCGATCTAATGAAAAACTGTTTTTT. It encodes CASGRSNEKLFF. V and J are TRBV12-5 and TRBJ1-4, with D uncertain. V lost 6 bases and J lost 3, with 5 bases in between. Germline-derived CDR1 and CDR2 are LGHNT and FRNRAP. This CDR3 region has 12 residues.

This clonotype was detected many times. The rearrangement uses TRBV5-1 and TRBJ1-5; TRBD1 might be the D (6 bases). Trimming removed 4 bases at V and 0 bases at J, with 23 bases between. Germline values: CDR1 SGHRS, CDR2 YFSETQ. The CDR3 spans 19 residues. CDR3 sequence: CASSRFSLPGGHSNQPQHF. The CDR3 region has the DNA TGCGCCAGCAGCCGGTTCAGCCTACCCGGGGGACATAGCAATCAGCCCCAGCATTTT. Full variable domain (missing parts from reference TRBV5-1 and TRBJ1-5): KAGVTQTPRYLIKTRGQQVTLSCSPISGHRSVSWYQQTPGQGLQFLFEYFSETQRNKGNFPGRFSGRQFSNSRSEMNVSTLELGDSALYLCASSRFSLPGGHSNQPQHFGDGTRLSIL.

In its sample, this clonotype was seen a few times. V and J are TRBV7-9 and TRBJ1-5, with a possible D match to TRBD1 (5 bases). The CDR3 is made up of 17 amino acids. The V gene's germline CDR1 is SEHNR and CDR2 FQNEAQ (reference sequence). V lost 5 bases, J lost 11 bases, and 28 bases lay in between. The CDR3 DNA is TGTGCCAGCAGCCCCCCTTTGGGGCGGGGGGGTTTATCGGCCCAGCATTTT. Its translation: CASSPPLGRGGLSAQHF.

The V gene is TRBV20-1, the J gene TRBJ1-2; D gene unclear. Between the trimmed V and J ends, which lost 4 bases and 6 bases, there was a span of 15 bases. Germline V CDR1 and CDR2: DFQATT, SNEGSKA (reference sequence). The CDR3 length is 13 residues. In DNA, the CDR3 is TGCAGTGCTAATCACGTGGGAGGCAATGGCTACACCTTC. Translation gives CSANHVGGNGYTF.

The CDR3 is CASNSRGVQETQYF. CDR3 nucleotides: TGTGCCAGCAACTCTCGCGGGGTTCAAGAGACCCAGTACTTC. The chain is built from TRBV27 and TRBJ2-5, with D perhaps matching TRBD2 (6 bases). Trimming took off 7 bases at V and 2 bases at J, with 14 bases between the two ends. This CDR3 is 14 amino acids long. Germline V lookup: CDR1 MNHEY, CDR2 SMNVEV (reference sequence).

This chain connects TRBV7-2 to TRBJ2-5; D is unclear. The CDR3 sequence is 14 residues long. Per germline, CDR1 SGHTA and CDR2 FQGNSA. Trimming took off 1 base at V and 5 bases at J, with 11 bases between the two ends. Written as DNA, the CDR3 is TGTGCCAGCAGCTTAGAATCCTTCGGGGAGACCCAGTACTTC. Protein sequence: CASSLESFGETQYF.

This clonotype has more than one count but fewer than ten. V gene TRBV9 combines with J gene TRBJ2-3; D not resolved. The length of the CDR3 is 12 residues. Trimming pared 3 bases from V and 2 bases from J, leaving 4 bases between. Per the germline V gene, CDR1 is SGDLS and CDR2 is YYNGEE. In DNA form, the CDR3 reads TGTGCCAGCAGCGGATTCACAGATACGCAGTATTTT. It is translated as CASSGFTDTQYF.

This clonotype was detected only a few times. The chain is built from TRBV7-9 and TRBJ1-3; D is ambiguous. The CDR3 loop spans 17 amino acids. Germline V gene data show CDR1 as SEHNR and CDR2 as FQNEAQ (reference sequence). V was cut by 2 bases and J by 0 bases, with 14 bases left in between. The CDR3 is CASSLWEERVSGNTIYF. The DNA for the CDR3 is TGTGCCAGCAGCTTATGGGAAGAGCGGGTCTCTGGAAACACCATATATTTT.

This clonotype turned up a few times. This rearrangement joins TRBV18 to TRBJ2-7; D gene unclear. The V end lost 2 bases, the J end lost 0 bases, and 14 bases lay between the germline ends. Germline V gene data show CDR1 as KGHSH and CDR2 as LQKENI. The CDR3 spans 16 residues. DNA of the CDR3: TGTGCCAGCTCACCAATTCCTACGGGCTTCTCCTACGAGCAGTACTTC. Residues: CASSPIPTGFSYEQYF.

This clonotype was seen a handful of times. The CDR3 loop reads CSASSIWGGYEQYF. CDR3 bases: TGCAGTGCTAGTTCGATTTGGGGGGGCTACGAGCAGTACTTC. The V call is TRBV20-1, the J call TRBJ2-7; 7 bases agree with TRBD2. Looked up from germline, CDR1 is DFQATT and CDR2 is SNEGSKA (reference sequence). The CDR3 has 14 residues. Trimming removed 3 bases from V and 3 bases from J; junction bases left unmatched: 8.

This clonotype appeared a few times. CDR3 DNA sequence: TGTGCCAGCAGCCCTGTCCGGGACAGAGGAAACACCATATATTTT. It translates to CASSPVRDRGNTIYF. The genes are TRBV6-1 and TRBJ1-3; 7 bases fit TRBD1. V gave up 6 bases and J gave up 4 bases; unmatched junction bases: 9. Germline V CDR1 and CDR2: MNHNS, SASEGT. The CDR3 is made up of 15 amino acids.

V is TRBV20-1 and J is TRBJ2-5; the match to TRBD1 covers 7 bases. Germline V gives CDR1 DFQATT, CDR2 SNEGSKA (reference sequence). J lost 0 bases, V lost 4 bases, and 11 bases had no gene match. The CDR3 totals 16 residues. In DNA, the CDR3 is TGCAGTGCTACAGAGCCGTTGGGACAGAACCAAGAGACCCAGTACTTC. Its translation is CSATEPLGQNQETQYF.

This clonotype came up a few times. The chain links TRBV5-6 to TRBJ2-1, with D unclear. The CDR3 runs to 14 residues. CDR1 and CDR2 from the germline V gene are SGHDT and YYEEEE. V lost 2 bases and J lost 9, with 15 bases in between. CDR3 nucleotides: TGTGCCAGCAGCTTCCAAACCTCTACGCCTGAGCAGTTCTTC. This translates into CASSFQTSTPEQFF.

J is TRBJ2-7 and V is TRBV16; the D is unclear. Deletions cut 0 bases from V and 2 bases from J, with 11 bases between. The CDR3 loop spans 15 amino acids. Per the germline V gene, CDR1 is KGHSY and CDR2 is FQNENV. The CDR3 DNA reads TGTGCCAGCAGCCAATCGCCTACCCAAGCCTACGAGCAGTACTTC. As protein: CASSQSPTQAYEQYF.

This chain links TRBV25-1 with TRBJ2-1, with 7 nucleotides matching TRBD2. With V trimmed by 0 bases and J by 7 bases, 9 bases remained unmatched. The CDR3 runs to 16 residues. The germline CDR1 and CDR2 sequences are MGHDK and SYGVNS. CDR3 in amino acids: CASSEYGGEGLNEQFF. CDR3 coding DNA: TGTGCCAGCAGTGAATATGGGGGGGAGGGCTTGAATGAGCAGTTCTTC.

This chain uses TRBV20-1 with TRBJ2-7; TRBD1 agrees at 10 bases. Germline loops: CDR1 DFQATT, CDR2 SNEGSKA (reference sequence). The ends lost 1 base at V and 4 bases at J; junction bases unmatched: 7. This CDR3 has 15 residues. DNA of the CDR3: TGCAGTGCTAGAGGCCGGGACAGGGGTAATTACGAGCAGTACTTC. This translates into CSARGRDRGNYEQYF.

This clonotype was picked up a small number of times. CDR3 nucleotides: TGTGCCAGCAGTGCTAGGGGACACACCTCCTACGAGCAGTACTTC. The encoded protein is CASSARGHTSYEQYF. The rearrangement joins TRBV6-1 to TRBJ2-7, with TRBD1 as a possible D gene (6 bases). This CDR3 comprises 15 residues. CDR1 and CDR2 (germline): MNHNS, SASEGT. V lost 4 bases to trimming and J lost 0 bases, with 13 bases between them.

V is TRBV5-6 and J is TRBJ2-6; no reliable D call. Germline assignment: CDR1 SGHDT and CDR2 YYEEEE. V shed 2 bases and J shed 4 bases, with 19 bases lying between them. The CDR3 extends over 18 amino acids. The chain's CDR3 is CASSFQARQSWGANVLTF. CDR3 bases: TGTGCCAGCAGCTTTCAGGCCCGCCAAAGTTGGGGGGCCAACGTCCTGACTTTC.

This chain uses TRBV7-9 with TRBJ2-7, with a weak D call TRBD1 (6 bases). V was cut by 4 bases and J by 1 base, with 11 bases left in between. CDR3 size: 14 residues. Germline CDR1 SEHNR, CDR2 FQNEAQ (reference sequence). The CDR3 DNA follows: TGTGCCAGCAGCTCGACCAGGGGTTCCTACGAGCAGTACTTC. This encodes CASSSTRGSYEQYF.

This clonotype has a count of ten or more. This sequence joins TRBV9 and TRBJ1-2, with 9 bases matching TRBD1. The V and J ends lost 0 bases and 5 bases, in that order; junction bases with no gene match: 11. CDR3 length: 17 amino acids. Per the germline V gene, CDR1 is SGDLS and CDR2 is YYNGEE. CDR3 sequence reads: CASSVGQGVPVGYGYTF. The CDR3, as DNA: TGTGCCAGCAGCGTAGGACAGGGGGTGCCGGTTGGGTATGGCTACACCTTC. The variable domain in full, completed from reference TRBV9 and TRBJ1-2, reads DSGVTQTPKHLITATGQRVTLRCSPRSGDLSVYWYQQSLDQGLQFLIQYYNGEERAKGNILERFSAQQFPDLHSELNLSSLELGDSALYFCASSVGQGVPVGYGYTFGSGTRLTVV.

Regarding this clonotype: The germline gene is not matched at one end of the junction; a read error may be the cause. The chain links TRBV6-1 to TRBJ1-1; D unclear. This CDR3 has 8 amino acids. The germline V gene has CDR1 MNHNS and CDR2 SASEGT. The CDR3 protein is CASSVRSF. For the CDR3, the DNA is TGTGCCAGCAGTGTACGTTCCTTT.